One and the same sample provided the 7 T cell receptor beta chains below, sequenced in a study of breast tumors, draining lymph nodes, adjacent tissues. MiXCR, applied by TCRdb to the multiplex PCR reads, yields one record per CDR3 protein. The sample includes 60,000 to 70,000 distinct CDR3 sequences, around 60% of them seen just once. Sequences were obtained from breast tumor tissue. These receptors were obtained from a female donor with breast cancer. Some clones in this sample may be carry-over from other donors' samples.

V and J are TRBV9 and TRBJ1-5, with TRBD1 identical over 11 bases. Germline assignment: CDR1 SGDLS and CDR2 YYNGEE. The CDR3 is 14 amino acids. V was pared by 3 bases and J by 6 bases, with 2 bases of the junction left unmatched. CDR3 bases: TGTGCCAGCAGCGCCGGGACAGGGGGTCAGCCCCAGCATTTT. This translates into CASSAGTGGQPQHF.

This clonotype was detected ten times or more. The genes are TRBV28 and TRBJ1-6; D remains unclear. Germline V gives CDR1 MDHEN, CDR2 SYDVKM. The V end was cut by 5 bases, the J end by 8 bases, with 19 bases between. The CDR3 length is 16 residues. The CDR3 spells CASSGQPRGSDSPLHF. Here the CDR3 DNA reads TGTGCCAGCAGTGGTCAGCCCCGGGGTTCGGATTCACCCCTCCACTTT.

This clonotype was seen only a few times. The chain is built from TRBV30 and TRBJ1-2; the D gene is possibly TRBD1 (6 bases). V was clipped by 1 base and J by 2 bases, with 8 bases between them. The CDR3 length is 13 residues. The germline CDR1 and CDR2 sequences are GTSNPN and SVGIG (reference sequence). In DNA form, the CDR3 reads TGTGCCTGGAGTGGGCAGGGGAACTATGGCTACACCTTC. Residues: CAWSGQGNYGYTF. The variable domain in full, completed from reference TRBV30 and TRBJ1-2, reads SQTIHQWPATLVQPVGSPLSLECTVEGTSNPNLYWYRQAAGRGLQLLFYSVGIGQISSEVPQNLSASRPQDRQFILSSKKLLLSDSGFYLCAWSGQGNYGYTFGSGTRLTVV.

This clonotype was observed a single time. The chain uses TRBV15 and TRBJ2-4; 7 bases are shared with TRBD2. After removal of 5 bases from V and 6 bases from J, the junction contained 7 bases not matched to a gene. CDR1 is LNHNV and CDR2 is YYDKDF in the germline V gene (reference sequence). The CDR3 spans 14 residues. Here the CDR3 reads CATSDRREGNIQYF. The CDR3 DNA is TGTGCCACCAGCGATAGGAGGGAGGGAAACATTCAGTACTTC. The full variable domain, with the rest looked up from reference TRBV15 and TRBJ2-4, is DAMVIQNPRYQVTQFGKPVTLSCSQTLNHNVMYWYQQKSSQAPKLLFHYYDKDFNNEADTPDNFQSRRPNTSFCFLDIRSPGLGDTAMYLCATSDRREGNIQYFGAGTRLSVL.

At least ten counts were recorded for this clonotype. The V gene is TRBV5-8, the J gene TRBJ1-2; maybe TRBD1 (6 bases). The CDR3 spans 14 residues. Germline-derived CDR1 and CDR2 are SGHTS and YDEGEE. Between the trimmed V and J ends, which lost 2 bases and 7 bases, there was a span of 15 bases. The CDR3 DNA reads TGTGCCAGCAGCTTCTACAGGGAGGACGGTGGCTACACCTTC. This gives the protein CASSFYREDGGYTF.

This clonotype was picked up many times. The chain recombines TRBV2 with TRBJ2-1; TRBD2 is a possible D gene (6 bases). This CDR3 is 14 amino acids long. Trimming removed 6 bases from V and 1 base from J, with 10 bases in between. CDR1 SNHLY and CDR2 FYNNEI come from the germline V gene. CDR3 residues: CASREGISYNEQFF. The CDR3 nucleotides read TGTGCCAGCAGGGAGGGGATTTCCTACAATGAGCAGTTCTTC.

This clonotype was seen ten or more times. The rearrangement joins TRBV5-1 to TRBJ2-3, with TRBD2 matching 9 bases. The trim removed 5 bases at V and 4 bases at J, leaving 11 bases unmatched. The length of the CDR3 is 16 residues. Germline V gene sequence: CDR1 SGHRS, CDR2 YFSETQ. The CDR3 bases are TGCGCCAGCAGGAGGGGCGGGGGGGATGGGCCAGATACGCAGTATTTT. Translation gives CASRRGGGDGPDTQYF.